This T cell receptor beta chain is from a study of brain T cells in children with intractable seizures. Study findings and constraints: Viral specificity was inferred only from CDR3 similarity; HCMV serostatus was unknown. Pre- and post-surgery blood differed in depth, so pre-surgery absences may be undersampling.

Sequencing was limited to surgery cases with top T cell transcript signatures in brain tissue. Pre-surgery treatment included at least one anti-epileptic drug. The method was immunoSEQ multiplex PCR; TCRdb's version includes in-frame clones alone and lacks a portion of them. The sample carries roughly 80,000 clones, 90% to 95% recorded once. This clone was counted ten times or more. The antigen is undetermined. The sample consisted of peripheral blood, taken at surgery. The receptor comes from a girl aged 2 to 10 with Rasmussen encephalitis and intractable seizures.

The CDR3 DNA follows: TGTGCCAGCCTAGGAGTATCGGATGGAAGCACAGATACGCAGTATTTT. Translation: CASLGVSDGSTDTQYF. This chain connects TRBV2 to TRBJ2-3; unclear D gene. This CDR3 has 16 amino acids. CDR1 is SNHLY, CDR2 FYNNEI, per germline. The germline V and J ends were trimmed by 8 bases and 0 bases, with 18 bases remaining between them.